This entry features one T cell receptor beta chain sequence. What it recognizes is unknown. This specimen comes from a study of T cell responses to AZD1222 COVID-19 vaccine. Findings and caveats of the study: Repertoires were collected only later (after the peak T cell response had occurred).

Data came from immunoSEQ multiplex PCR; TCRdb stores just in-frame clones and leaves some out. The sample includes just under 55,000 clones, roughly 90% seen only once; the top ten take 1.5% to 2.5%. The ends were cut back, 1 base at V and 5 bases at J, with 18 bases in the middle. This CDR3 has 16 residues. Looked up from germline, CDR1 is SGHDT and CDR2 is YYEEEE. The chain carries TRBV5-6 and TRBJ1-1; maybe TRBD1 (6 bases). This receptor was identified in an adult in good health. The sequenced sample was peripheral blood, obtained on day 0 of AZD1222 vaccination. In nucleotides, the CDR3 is TGTGCCAGCAGCTTGTTGGACAGCCCATCGGGTACTGAAGCTTTCTTT. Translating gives CASSLLDSPSGTEAFF. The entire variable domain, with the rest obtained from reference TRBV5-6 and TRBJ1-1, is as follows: DAGVTQSPTHLIKTRGQQVTLRCSPKSGHDTVSWYQQALGQGPQFIFQYYEEEERQRGNFPDRFSGHQFPNYSSELNVNALLLGDSALYLCASSLLDSPSGTEAFFGQGTRLTVV.